Judged by abundance, the clone carrying this T cell receptor beta chain is medium-sized. Its specificity is unknown. This sample is part of a study of OX40 agonist ivuxolimab in advanced cancers. Study at large: In this cohort, patients received ivuxolimab, an agonistic anti-OX40 (CD134) antibody. Ivuxolimab, which patients received intravenously every 2 weeks, was dosed at 0.01 to 10 mg/kg.

Sequencing used immunoSEQ multiplex PCR; TCRdb keeps in-frame clones, though not all of them. Of about 62,000 clones listed, about four fifths are singletons. Study-level results: There were, on average, more expanded clones in CD8+ T cells than in CD4+. Also present in some nonresponders was a low level of normalized T-cell clonal expansion.

The V gene's germline CDR1 is SGDLS and CDR2 YYNGEE. CDR3 length equals 14 residues. Trimming pared 0 bases from V and 5 bases from J, leaving 9 bases between. V and J are TRBV9 and TRBJ1-5; D might be TRBD1 (5 bases). Sequenced material: CD4+ or CD8+ T cells sorted from blood, taken in a trial of the OX40 agonist ivuxolimab. The origin of this receptor is an adult with an advanced solid tumor such as melanoma, head and neck, liver or kidney cancer. CDR3 in DNA: TGTGCCAGCAGCGTAGGGGGGGAGCATCAGCCCCAGCATTTT. This encodes CASSVGGEHQPQHF.